A selection of T cell receptor beta chains follows, all from one sample in a study of blood T cell repertoires in COVID-19. Using immunoSEQ multiplex PCR, the repertoire was profiled, and TCRdb retains in-frame clones only, with some absent. The sample carries some 300,000 clones, roughly 86% recorded once. The sequencing sample was made of PBMCs or T cells enriched from blood (not recorded which). The source of these receptors is a woman aged 25 to 39 who had recovered from COVID-19. The CDR3 runs from the conserved cysteine through the conserved F or W. D genes are given only for firm matches. A clone size is listed for some rows: how often the clone was seen (once, few, many), or a class if it is expanded.

clone_size,j_call,d_call,v_call,cdr3_nt,cdr3_aa
once,TRBJ1-2,NA,TRBV12-3/TRBV12-4,TGTGCCGCCGGTCGGGGGGCTCAGGGCTACACCTTC,CAAGRGAQGYTF
NA,TRBJ2-3,NA,TRBV16,TGTGCCAGCAGCCCAAACTATAGCACAGATACGCAGTATTTT,CASSPNYSTDTQYF
NA,TRBJ2-7,NA,TRBV11-2,TGTGCCAGCAGCTTAGTAGCCGGACTACCCGGAAACTACGAGCAGTACTTC,CASSLVAGLPGNYEQYF
once,TRBJ2-3,NA,TRBV27,TGTGCCAGCAGTCAGCGAACAGATACGCAGTATTTT,CASSQRTDTQYF
few,TRBJ1-2,NA,TRBV27,TGTGCCAGCAGACAAGCAGGCTATCCGTATGGCTACACCTTC,CASRQAGYPYGYTF
NA,TRBJ1-1,TRBD1,TRBV5-1,TGCGCCAGCAGCGCAGGACAGGATTACACTGAAGCTTTCTTT,CASSAGQDYTEAFF
NA,TRBJ2-7,TRBD1,TRBV9,TGTGCCAGCAGCGAGGGACAGGGGAGCTACGAGCAGTACTTC,CASSEGQGSYEQYF
NA,TRBJ1-6,TRBD1,TRBV28,TGTGCCAGCAGTTCCGGGACAGGCGTTAATTCACCCCTCCACTTT,CASSSGTGVNSPLHF
NA,TRBJ2-7,NA,TRBV27,TGTGCCAGCAGTTTCGAGGGCTACTCAAGCCCCTACGAGCAGTACTTC,CASSFEGYSSPYEQYF
once,TRBJ2-3,NA,TRBV6-5,TGTGCCAGCAAGTACTACGCTAGCACAGATACGCAGTATTTT,CASKYYASTDTQYF
NA,TRBJ1-2,NA,TRBV24-1,TGTGCCACCAGTGACCCAGTTGGCTATGGCTACACCTTC,CATSDPVGYGYTF
few,TRBJ1-2,NA,TRBV5-8,TGTGCCAGCAGCCGGAGAGATAACTATGGCTACACCTTC,CASSRRDNYGYTF
NA,TRBJ1-1,TRBD1,TRBV5-1,TGCGCCAGCAGCTTGGATGGGACAGTAAGTGAAGCTTTCTTT,CASSLDGTVSEAFF
NA,TRBJ2-7,TRBD2,TRBV6-4,TGTGCCAGCAGCACCGGACTAGCGGGGGGCGAGCAGTACTTC,CASSTGLAGGEQYF
NA,TRBJ2-1,TRBD2,TRBV18,TGTGCCAGCTCACTCGGACTAGCGGGAGGCGAGCAGTTCTTC,CASSLGLAGGEQFF
once,TRBJ1-5,NA,TRBV7-9,TGTGCCAGCAGCTTAGCGCCAGGGGTCCCCTTCTTGCCCCAGCATTTT,CASSLAPGVPFLPQHF
few,TRBJ1-2,NA,TRBV7-9,TGTGCCAGCAGCTTAGCGAGCAGGGGCTATGGCTACACCTTC,CASSLASRGYGYTF
NA,TRBJ1-1,NA,TRBV15,TGTGCCACCAGCAGGACGGGAAACACTGAAGCTTTCTTT,CATSRTGNTEAFF
NA,TRBJ2-7,TRBD2,TRBV11-2,TGTGCCAGCAGCTTTCGGCGGGAGGGCGAGCAGTACTTC,CASSFRREGEQYF
NA,TRBJ1-4,NA,TRBV9,TGTGCCAGCAGCGTCCACTCCGGGACACCGGGGGAAAAACTGTTTTTT,CASSVHSGTPGEKLFF
once,TRBJ1-5,TRBD1,TRBV12-3/TRBV12-4,TGTGCCAGCAGTTGGACAGGGCCTCAGCCCCAGCATTTT,CASSWTGPQPQHF
NA,TRBJ1-4,NA,TRBV7-9,TGTGCCAGCAGCTTAGGGGCTGAAAAACTGTTTTTT,CASSLGAEKLFF
once,TRBJ1-4,TRBD1,TRBV7-8,TGTGCCAGCAGCCGAGGGGGTCAGGGGGAAGAAAAACTGTTTTTT,CASSRGGQGEEKLFF
once,TRBJ1-3,NA,TRBV19,TGTGCCAGTAGTACCGCTACAGGCTCTGGAAACACCATATATTTT,CASSTATGSGNTIYF
NA,TRBJ2-6,NA,TRBV18,TGTGCCAGCTCACCACTCTACTACGGCTCTGGGGCCAACGTCCTGACTTTC,CASSPLYYGSGANVLTF
NA,TRBJ2-1,NA,TRBV7-9,TGTGCCAGCAGCACGGGACTCCCCGTTGCCGGTGAGCAGTTCTTC,CASSTGLPVAGEQFF
NA,TRBJ2-2,NA,TRBV21-1,TGTGCCAGCAGCAAAGTTAGGGGGGGACATACCCCCACCGGGGAGCTGTTTTTT,CASSKVRGGHTPTGELFF
NA,TRBJ1-2,NA,TRBV5-4,TGTGCCAGCAGCCCCCTCCGGGGATCCTATGGCTACACCTTC,CASSPLRGSYGYTF
NA,TRBJ2-3,NA,TRBV2,TGTGCCAGCGCCGGGGGTGGCACAGATACGCAGTATTTT,CASAGGGTDTQYF
NA,TRBJ2-7,NA,TRBV29-1,TGCAGCGTTGTAGGGGGCTCCTACGAGCAGTACTTC,CSVVGGSYEQYF
NA,TRBJ1-1,NA,TRBV2,TGTGCCAGCAGTGAGGAGAACAGGGCGTCTTCGCGCACTGAAGCTTTCTTT,CASSEENRASSRTEAFF
NA,TRBJ1-2,NA,TRBV6-5,TGTGCCAGCAGACGTCAGGGTCCCCTATATGGCTACACCTTC,CASRRQGPLYGYTF
NA,TRBJ1-6,NA,TRBV5-1,TGCGCCAGCACCCCGGTACAGGGAGGGAATTCACCCCTCCACTTT,CASTPVQGGNSPLHF
NA,TRBJ2-5,NA,TRBV14,TGTGCCAGCAGCCAAGATGCCAGAGGACTAGAGACCCAGTACTTC,CASSQDARGLETQYF
NA,TRBJ1-5,NA,TRBV6-5,TGTGCCAGCAGTTATCGCAGGGGTGATCAGCCCCAGCATTTT,CASSYRRGDQPQHF
NA,TRBJ2-1,TRBD1,TRBV28,TGTGCCAGCAGCCAAGCCGGGACAGGGATCTACAATGAGCAGTTCTTC,CASSQAGTGIYNEQFF
NA,TRBJ1-1,NA,TRBV7-9,TGTGCCAGCAGCTTAGCCCCCGTTGAGCCCGAAGCTTTCTTT,CASSLAPVEPEAFF
NA,TRBJ2-7,TRBD2,TRBV7-3,TGTGCCAGCAGCTCTCAAACCTCATCCGGGACTATTACCTACGAGCAGTACTTC,CASSSQTSSGTITYEQYF
NA,TRBJ2-7,NA,TRBV18,TGTGCCAGCTCACCTCGGGATGAGGAGCAGTACTTC,CASSPRDEEQYF
NA,TRBJ1-3,NA,TRBV5-1,TGCGCCAGCAGCTTGACTATCAGCTCTATCCAGGCAGGGGTGAACACCATATATTTT,CASSLTISSIQAGVNTIYF
NA,TRBJ1-6,TRBD1,TRBV7-9,TGTGCCAGCAGCTCCCGGGGACAGGGGGCGCGATCATTGAATTCACCCCTCCACTTT,CASSSRGQGARSLNSPLHF
NA,TRBJ1-2,TRBD1,TRBV7-9,TGTGCCAGCAGCGCCCGAGGGGGGACAGGGGGCGATGGCTACACCTTC,CASSARGGTGGDGYTF
NA,TRBJ2-7,TRBD2,TRBV9,TGTGCCAGCAGCGTAGCGTCCAGCGGGGGGTTCTACGAGCAGTACTTC,CASSVASSGGFYEQYF
NA,TRBJ1-4,NA,TRBV5-1,TGCGCCAGCAGCTCGGACAGTACGGGTGAAAAACTGTTTTTT,CASSSDSTGEKLFF
NA,TRBJ2-3,NA,TRBV15,TGTGCCACCAGCAGAGATCGTTCGGGCACAGATACGCAGTATTTT,CATSRDRSGTDTQYF
few,TRBJ1-2,NA,TRBV7-2,TGTGCCAGCAGCTTAGCGCGTACAGGAAGTTCGTACACCTTC,CASSLARTGSSYTF